This T cell receptor (beta chain) was identified in a study of blood T cell repertoires in COVID-19. Turning to the study itself: PBMCs, B-cell-depleted T cells, or T cells provided the cDNA or gDNA that made up the material.

Germline assignment: CDR1 SGHRS and CDR2 YFSETQ. The J segment lost 6 bases and the V segment lost 1 base, leaving 11 bases of the junction unmatched. This CDR3 region has 16 residues. As processed by the authors: Researchers report that nucleated cell counts were estimated from reference gene primer amplification. The assay was immunoSEQ multiplex PCR, and TCRdb's table has in-frame clones only and misses some. The V and J calls and clone size are taken from that table; D and trimming were inferred from the DNA. In the table there are just over 300,000 clones, 89% of which are singletons. The sequencing sample was made of PBMCs or T cells enriched from blood (not recorded which). The receptor was isolated from a woman aged 35 to 49 who had recovered from COVID-19. The rearrangement links TRBV5-1 to TRBJ1-1; 8 bases are shared with TRBD1. The DNA of the CDR3 is TGCGCCAGCAGCTTGCTCCAGACAGGGGAGGGGGCTGAAGCTTTCTTT. This encodes CASSLLQTGEGAEAFF.